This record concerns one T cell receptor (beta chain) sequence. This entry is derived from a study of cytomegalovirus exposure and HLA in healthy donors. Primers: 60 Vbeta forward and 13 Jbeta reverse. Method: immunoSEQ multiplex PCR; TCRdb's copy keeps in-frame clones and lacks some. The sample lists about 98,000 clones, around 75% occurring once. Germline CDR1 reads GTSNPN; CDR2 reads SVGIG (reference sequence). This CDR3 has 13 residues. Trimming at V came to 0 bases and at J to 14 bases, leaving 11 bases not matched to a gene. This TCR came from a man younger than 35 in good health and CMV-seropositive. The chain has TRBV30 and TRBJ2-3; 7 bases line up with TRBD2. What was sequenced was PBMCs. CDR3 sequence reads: CAWSVLGGRERYF. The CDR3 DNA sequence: TGTGCCTGGAGTGTACTGGGGGGGAGGGAACGGTATTTT.